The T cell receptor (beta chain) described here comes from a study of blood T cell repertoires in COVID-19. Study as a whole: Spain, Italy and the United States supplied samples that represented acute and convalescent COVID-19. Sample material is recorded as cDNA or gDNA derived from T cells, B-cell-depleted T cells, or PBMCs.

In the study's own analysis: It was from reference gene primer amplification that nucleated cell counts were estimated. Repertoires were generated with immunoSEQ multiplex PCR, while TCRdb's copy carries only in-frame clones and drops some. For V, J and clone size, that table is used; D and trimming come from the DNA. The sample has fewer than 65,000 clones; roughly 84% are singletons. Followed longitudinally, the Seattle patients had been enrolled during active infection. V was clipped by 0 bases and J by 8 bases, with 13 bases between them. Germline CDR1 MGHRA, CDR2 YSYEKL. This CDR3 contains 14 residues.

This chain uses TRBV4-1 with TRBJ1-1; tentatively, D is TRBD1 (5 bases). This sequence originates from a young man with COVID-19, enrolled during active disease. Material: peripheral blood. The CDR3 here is CASSQDQGRTEAFF. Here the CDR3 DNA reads TGCGCCAGCAGCCAAGATCAGGGCAGGACAGAAGCTTTCTTT.